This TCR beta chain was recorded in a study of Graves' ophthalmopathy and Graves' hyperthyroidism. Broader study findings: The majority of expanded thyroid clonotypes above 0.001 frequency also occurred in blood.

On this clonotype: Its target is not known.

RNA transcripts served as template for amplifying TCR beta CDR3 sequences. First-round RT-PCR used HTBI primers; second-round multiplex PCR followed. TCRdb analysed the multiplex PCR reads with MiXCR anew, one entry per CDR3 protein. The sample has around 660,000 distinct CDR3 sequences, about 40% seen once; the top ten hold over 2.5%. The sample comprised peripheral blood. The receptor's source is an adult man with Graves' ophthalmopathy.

The CDR3 sequence is CASSEYSGTGTEAFF. The CDR3 coding sequence is TGTGCCAGCAGTGAATACTCCGGGACGGGCACTGAAGCTTTCTTT. The chain links TRBV25-1 to TRBJ1-1; TRBD1 might be the D (5 bases). The V and J ends lost 0 bases and 4 bases respectively, with 12 bases between them. This CDR3 comprises 15 residues. The germline CDR1 and CDR2 sequences are MGHDK and SYGVNS.